This T cell receptor (beta chain) was obtained from a study of T-cell reconstitution after alpha-beta-depleted transplantation in children. The CDR3 contains 14 residues. Between the trimmed V and J ends, which lost 0 bases and 0 bases, there was a span of 7 bases. CDR1 and CDR2 from the germline V gene are SGDLS and YYNGEE. Construction of the TCRbeta library involved unique molecular identifiers. MiXCR, run by TCRdb on the PCR reads, gives a single entry per CDR3 protein. The repertoire holds about 610,000 distinct CDR3 sequences, with 10% to 13% as singletons. This chain links TRBV9 with TRBJ2-7, with a weak D call TRBD1 (5 bases). The clonotype comes from a human donor who donated a stem cell graft to a child with acute myeloid leukemia. Sequencing used PBMCs from the stem cell graft donor, obtained from the stem cell graft. The CDR3 DNA sequence: TGTGCCAGCAGCGTAGCTCAGGGCTCCTACGAGCAGTACTTC. It encodes CASSVAQGSYEQYF.